This entry lists 15 T cell receptor beta chains sequenced from one sample in a study of T cells in women clearing cervical HPV infection. Assay used: immunoSEQ multiplex PCR; TCRdb lists only in-frame clones, some missing. This sample contains around 25,000 clones. The sample taken for sequencing was blood buffy coat. The receptors stem from a woman between 18 and 70 years old with a cervical HPV16 infection that either progressed to CIN3+ or cleared (not recorded which).

With respect to this clone: Read data end 3 residues before the CDR3 end; the end is taken from the germline J gene. This chain links TRBV11-2 with TRBJ1-1; D gene ambiguous. The CDR3 has 12 residues. The germline CDR1 and CDR2 sequences are SGHAT and FQNNGV. The CDR3 spells CASSLTVSQAFF. The sequenced CDR3 bases are TGTGCCAGCAGCCTCACGGTTAGCCAA.

Note on this clone: From the germline J gene comes the end of the CDR3, since the read stops 3 residues before it. This chain connects TRBV19 to TRBJ2-2; 10 bases line up with TRBD1. Germline assignment: CDR1 LNHDA and CDR2 SQIVND (reference sequence). The CDR3 runs to 15 residues. The CDR3 bases that were read are TGTGCCAGTAGGGACCCGGGGACAGGGGATGAAAAG. Translated: CASRDPGTGDEK. The whole CDR3 protein is CASRDPGTGDEKLFF.

Concerning this clone itself: The CDR3 goes on 3 residues after the read ends, and that part is filled in from the germline J gene. The chain carries TRBV7-6 and TRBJ1-4, with D maybe TRBD1 (6 bases). Germline V lookup: CDR1 SGHVS, CDR2 FNYEAQ. The germline V and J ends were trimmed by 6 bases and 8 bases, with 19 bases remaining between them. The CDR3 is 15 amino acids. CDR3 loop: CASSSYTGIGEKLFF. The CDR3 DNA, read in part, is TGTGCCAGCAGTTCATACACAGGGATAGGGGAAAAA.

The DNA read from the CDR3 is TGTGCCAGCAGCCAAGTCATAGCTCAAGAGACC. It is translated as CASSQVIAQET. In full, the CDR3 is CASSQVIAQETQYF. The rearrangement joins TRBV4-2 to TRBJ2-5, with no clear D. The read ends 3 residues early relative to the CDR3; the germline J gene fills the gap. Trimming removed 1 base at V and 2 bases at J, with 8 bases between. This CDR3 contains 14 residues. From germline, CDR1 is LGHNA and CDR2 YNFKEQ.

The sequenced part of the CDR3 DNA is TGTGCCAGCAGCTCGAATCTAGGCGGCCCTTCGGGGGAGACC. This gives the protein CASSSNLGGPSGET. The entire CDR3 protein reads CASSSNLGGPSGETQYF. This rearrangement joins TRBV7-7 to TRBJ2-5; weak D call: TRBD2 (5 bases). The read ends 3 residues shy of where the CDR3 ends; the end is completed using the germline J gene. The CDR3 sequence is 17 residues long. The germline V and J ends were trimmed by 4 bases and 5 bases, with 23 bases remaining between them. Germline loops: CDR1 SSHAT, CDR2 FNYEAQ (reference sequence).

Points on this clone: The CDR3 end lies 3 residues beyond the end of the read and is filled in from the germline J gene. Other DNA sequences from this sample encode an identical CDR3 as well. This chain links TRBV18 with TRBJ2-5; 8 bases agree with TRBD2. Germline lookup yields CDR1 KGHSH and CDR2 LQKENI. V lost 6 bases to trimming and J lost 4 bases; unmatched junction nucleotides: 10. CDR3 length equals 15 residues. CDR3 in amino acids: CASSPPTGGVETQYF. The DNA read from the CDR3 is TGTGCCAGCTCCCCCCCCACGGGGGGGGTAGAGACC.

Comment on this clone: A junction boundary mismatches the germline segment, possibly from a read error. The CDR3 is cut off 3 residues early in the read; its end comes from the germline J gene. Other DNA sequences within the sample encode an identical CDR3. The rearrangement uses TRBV5-4 and TRBJ1-3; D perhaps matches TRBD1 (5 bases). The CDR3 is made up of 15 amino acids. Germline CDR1 reads SGHNT; CDR2 reads YYREEE (reference sequence). The sequenced CDR3 bases are TGTGCCAGCAGGAATTTAGGGGACTCTGGAAACACG. Protein sequence: CASRNLGDSGNT. The full CDR3 protein is CASRNLGDSGNTIYF.

In regard to this clone: The read terminates 3 residues ahead of where the CDR3 ends, so the germline J gene completes it. The chain carries TRBV20-1 and TRBJ1-4; a weak D match, TRBD1 (5 bases). V was cut by 3 bases and J by 7 bases, with 15 bases left in between. This CDR3 has 14 residues. CDR1 is DFQATT and CDR2 is SNEGSKA in the germline V gene (reference sequence). The DNA read from the CDR3 is TGCAGTGCTAGGGTAACAGGAGTTGGTGAAAAA. This encodes CSARVTGVGEK. The CDR3 in its entirety is CSARVTGVGEKLFF.

CDR3 DNA, as far as it was read: TGTGCCAGCAGGACTAGCGGCGCCTACGAG. Translation gives CASRTSGAYE. The whole CDR3 reads CASRTSGAYEQYF. The chain is built from TRBV2 and TRBJ2-7; 9 bases are a match to TRBD2. The observed sequence ends 3 residues before the CDR3 terminus, with the missing tail filled in from the germline J gene. The CDR3 runs to 13 residues. With 6 bases clipped from V and 2 bases from J, the junction kept 2 bases outside the gene matches. Germline V gene lookup returns CDR1 SNHLY and CDR2 FYNNEI.

A word on this clone: The CDR3 end lies 3 residues beyond the end of the read and is filled in from the germline J gene. This chain joins TRBV20-1 and TRBJ2-1; TRBD1 is a possible D gene (5 bases). Germline V gene data show CDR1 as DFQATT and CDR2 as SNEGSKA (reference sequence). CDR3 size: 13 residues. The V end was cut by 2 bases, the J end by 7 bases, with 12 bases between. The CDR3 sequence is CSARSPQGNEQFF. CDR3 bases read: TGCAGTGCTAGAAGTCCTCAGGGTAATGAG.

Turning to this clone: The CDR3 extends 3 residues past the end of the read, so its final part is completed from the germline J gene. The chain combines TRBV20-1 with TRBJ2-3; possibly TRBD1 for D (5 bases). The CDR3 loop spans 16 amino acids. Per germline, CDR1 DFQATT and CDR2 SNEGSKA (reference sequence). CDR3 DNA, as far as it was read: TGCAGTGCTACCCCAGCAGGGATTGTTGGTTCGGAGACG. Protein product: CSATPAGIVGSET. From start to end, the CDR3 is CSATPAGIVGSETQYF.

Concerning this clone: The CDR3 is cut off 3 residues early in the read; its end comes from the germline J gene. The chain carries TRBV5-1 and TRBJ2-3, with 7 bases aligning to TRBD1. Germline-derived CDR1 and CDR2 are SGHRS and YFSETQ. The CDR3 is 14 residues long. CDR3 loop: CASRFDRVEETQYF. The CDR3 bases that were read are TGCGCCAGCAGATTCGACAGGGTTGAGGAGACG.

Details on this clone: With the read ending 3 residues before the CDR3 end, the germline J gene is used to fill in that end. This chain joins TRBV19 and TRBJ1-2; 7 bases are a match to TRBD1. CDR3 length: 13 amino acids. Germline CDR1 reads LNHDA; CDR2 reads SQIVND (reference sequence). Here the CDR3 reads CASAIDRVGGYTF. The CDR3 DNA, read in part, is TGTGCCAGTGCTATAGACAGGGTTGGAGGC.

As regards this clone: The CDR3 end lies 3 residues beyond the end of the read and is filled in from the germline J gene. The chain carries TRBV24-1 and TRBJ2-3; D remains unclear. V dropped 9 bases and J dropped 8 bases, with 14 bases sitting between them. Germline V CDR1 and CDR2: KGHDR, SFDVKD. The CDR3 extends over 12 amino acids. The CDR3 loop is CATGAGYGTQYF. CDR3 DNA (partial): TGTGCCACCGGTGCAGGTTACGGTACG.

Comments on this clone: The sequence runs out 3 residues before the end of the CDR3; the remainder is reconstructed from the germline J gene. The rearrangement uses TRBV20-1 and TRBJ2-5; D possibly corresponds to TRBD2 (6 bases). The V end was cut by 1 base, the J end by 2 bases, with 14 bases between. The CDR3 has 15 residues. In germline, CDR1 is DFQATT, CDR2 SNEGSKA (reference sequence). The part of the CDR3 DNA that was read is TGCAGTGCTAGAGGCTTGCCCGGGGGACAAGAGACC. Residues: CSARGLPGGQET. The entire CDR3 is CSARGLPGGQETQYF.